The 12 T cell receptor beta chains below come from one sample, sequenced in a study of blood T cell repertoires in COVID-19. Profiling relied on immunoSEQ multiplex PCR, and the TCRdb table lists in-frame clones only, not all of them. The table lists fewer than 250,000 clones, 92% of them singletons. Sequenced: peripheral blood. These receptors were collected from a man under 40 with COVID-19, enrolled during active disease.

The chain joins TRBV7-9 to TRBJ2-2; no reliable D call. The CDR3 consists of 16 residues. With 5 bases removed from V and 1 base from J, the gap between germline ends came to 14 bases. Germline CDR1 reads SEHNR; CDR2 reads FQNEAQ (reference sequence). The chain's CDR3 is CASSLRPTQNTGELFF. The CDR3 region has the DNA TGTGCCAGCAGCCTAAGACCGACACAGAACACCGGGGAGCTGTTTTTT.

The V call is TRBV5-5, the J call TRBJ1-1, with 7 bases aligning to TRBD1. From germline, CDR1 is SGHKS and CDR2 YYEKEE (reference sequence). The CDR3 extends over 14 amino acids. With V trimmed by 3 bases and J by 0 bases, 2 bases remained unmatched. CDR3 region: CASSWTGMNTEAFF. CDR3 bases: TGTGCCAGCAGCTGGACAGGCATGAACACTGAAGCTTTCTTT.

This chain joins TRBV30 and TRBJ1-3, with 9 nucleotides matching TRBD1. From germline, CDR1 is GTSNPN and CDR2 SVGIG (reference sequence). This CDR3 contains 15 residues. The ends lost 3 bases at V and 3 bases at J; junction bases unmatched: 6. The CDR3 sequence: CAWSRGQGLGNTIYF. In nucleotides, the CDR3 is TGTGCCTGGAGCAGGGGACAGGGACTTGGAAACACCATATATTTT.

This sequence joins TRBV19 and TRBJ2-7, with D uncertain. V lost 3 bases to trimming and J lost 5 bases, with 14 bases between them. Germline V gene lookup returns CDR1 LNHDA and CDR2 SQIVND (reference sequence). The CDR3 sequence is 14 residues long. The DNA of the CDR3 is TGTGCCAGTAGTATCGGCCCACAAGAGGACGAGCAGTACTTC. Protein: CASSIGPQEDEQYF.

The V and J genes are TRBV29-1 and TRBJ1-2, with 7 nucleotides matching TRBD1. Germline-derived CDR1 and CDR2 are SQVTM and ANQGSEA. The CDR3 extends over 16 amino acids. Trimming removed 5 bases from V and 1 base from J; junction bases left unmatched: 13. This chain's CDR3 is CSVINDRVGDNYGYTF. The CDR3, as DNA: TGCAGCGTTATCAACGACAGGGTAGGGGATAACTATGGCTACACCTTC.

This clone was found once. V gene TRBV13 combines with J gene TRBJ1-1, with D perhaps matching TRBD1 (6 bases). This CDR3 spans 15 amino acids. Germline V CDR1 and CDR2: PRHDT, FYEKMQ (reference sequence). Trimming cost V 7 bases and J 6 bases, with 21 bases left between them. This CDR3 reads CASTTRWGREAEAFF. The CDR3 region has the DNA TGTGCCAGCACAACCAGATGGGGGCGCGAGGCTGAAGCTTTCTTT. The whole variable domain, remainder taken from reference TRBV13 and TRBJ1-1, is AAGVIQSPRHLIKEKRETATLKCYPIPRHDTVYWYQQGPGQDPQFLISFYEKMQSDKGSIPDRFSAQQFSDYHSELNMSSLELGDSALYFCASTTRWGREAEAFFGQGTRLTVV.

This chain joins TRBV6-5 and TRBJ1-4; TRBD1 aligns across 9 bases. CDR3 length equals 15 residues. CDR1 MNHEY and CDR2 SVGAGI come from the germline V gene. V lost 9 bases, J lost 6 bases, and 11 bases stayed unmatched. The DNA of the CDR3 is TGTGCCAGTCTACCATTGACAGGGGGACATGAAAAACTGTTTTTT. As protein: CASLPLTGGHEKLFF.

The CDR3 spells CAWRKGLAGKTDTQYF. For the CDR3, the DNA is TGTGCCTGGAGGAAGGGACTAGCGGGGAAGACAGATACGCAGTATTTT. V and J are TRBV30 and TRBJ2-3, with TRBD2 matching 13 bases. Germline V gene sequence: CDR1 GTSNPN, CDR2 SVGIG (reference sequence). The CDR3 extends over 16 amino acids. Germline trimming cut 3 bases from V and 3 bases from J; bases unmatched to any gene: 6.

This clone was detected once. The gene calls are TRBV5-6 and TRBJ2-1; 9 bases are shared with TRBD2. The germline V gene has CDR1 SGHDT and CDR2 YYEEEE. J lost 0 bases, V lost 4 bases, and 2 bases had no gene match. The CDR3 is 15 amino acids. CDR3 region: CASSRGGGSYNEQFF. CDR3 coding DNA: TGTGCCAGCAGCCGCGGGGGGGGCTCCTACAATGAGCAGTTCTTC.

The CDR3 DNA reads as TGTGCCAGCAGCTTGCGTTCGTGGGAGTCGGTTGGCTACACCTTC. Protein sequence: CASSLRSWESVGYTF. The rearrangement joins TRBV5-6 to TRBJ1-2; no definite D call. V lost 1 base and J 7 bases, leaving 17 bases between the germline ends. Germline V gene sequence: CDR1 SGHDT, CDR2 YYEEEE. CDR3 size: 15 residues.

This chain uses TRBV7-2 with TRBJ2-5, with D tentatively TRBD1 (5 bases). The CDR3 is 12 residues long. Germline V CDR1 and CDR2: SGHTA, FQGNSA. The V and J ends lost 5 bases and 2 bases respectively, with 6 bases between them. The CDR3 region is CASSQGQETQYF. The CDR3 DNA is TGTGCCAGCAGCCAGGGTCAAGAGACCCAGTACTTC.

The chain is built from TRBV2 and TRBJ2-2; TRBD2 aligns across 8 bases. The germline gives CDR1 SNHLY, CDR2 FYNNEI. Trimming cost V 5 bases and J 1 base; bases outside gene matches: 3. The CDR3 totals 15 residues. The CDR3, as DNA: TGTGCCAGCAGTCCGGGAGGGGGGAACACCGGGGAGCTGTTTTTT. Translation: CASSPGGGNTGELFF.